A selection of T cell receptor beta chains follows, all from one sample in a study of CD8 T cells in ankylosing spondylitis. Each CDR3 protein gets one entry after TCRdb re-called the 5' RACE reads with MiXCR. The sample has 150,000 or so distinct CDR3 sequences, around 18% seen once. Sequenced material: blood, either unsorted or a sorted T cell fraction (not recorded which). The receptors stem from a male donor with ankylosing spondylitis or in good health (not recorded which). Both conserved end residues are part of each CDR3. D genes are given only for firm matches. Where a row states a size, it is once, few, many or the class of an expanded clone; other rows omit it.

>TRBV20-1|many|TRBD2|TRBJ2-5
TGCAGTGCGCCGACTAGCGGAGAGACCCAGTACTTC
CSAPTSGETQYF
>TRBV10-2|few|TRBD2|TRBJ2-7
TGCGCCAGCAGTGAGGTCGGGACTAGTGGCGACGAGCAGTACTTC
CASSEVGTSGDEQYF
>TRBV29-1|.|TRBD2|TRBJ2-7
TGCAGCGTTGACGCGGGACTAGCGGATACCTACGAGCAGTACTTC
CSVDAGLADTYEQYF
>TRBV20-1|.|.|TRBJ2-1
TGCAGTGCTAGAGATCCCCGTTCCGCCTACAATGAGCAGTTCTTC
CSARDPRSAYNEQFF
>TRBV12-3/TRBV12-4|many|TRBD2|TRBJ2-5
TGTGCCAGCAGTTTTGCTAGCGGGATTTCAGGAGAGACCCAGTACTTC
CASSFASGISGETQYF
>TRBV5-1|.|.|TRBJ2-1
TGCGCCAGCAGCCTCCCGACTAGTGTCGATGAGCAGTTCTTC
CASSLPTSVDEQFF
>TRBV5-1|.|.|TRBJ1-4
TGCGCCAGCAGCTTGGACGGGGCCTTGGAAACTAATGAAAAACTGTTTTTT
CASSLDGALETNEKLFF
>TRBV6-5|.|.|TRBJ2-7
TGTGCCAGCAGTTTACAAACGACAGAGCAATACCCCTACGAGCAGTACTTC
CASSLQTTEQYPYEQYF
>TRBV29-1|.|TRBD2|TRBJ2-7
TGCGGCGTTGTGCTAGCGGGCATCTACGAGCAGTACTTC
CGVVLAGIYEQYF
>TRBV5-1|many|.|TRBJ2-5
TGCGCCAGCAGCCCACAGGGTCGAGAGACCCAGTACTTC
CASSPQGRETQYF
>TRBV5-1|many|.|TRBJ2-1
TGCGCCAGCAGCCCCTTCCCTGCGGAGAGCTCCTACAATGAGCAGTTCTTC
CASSPFPAESSYNEQFF
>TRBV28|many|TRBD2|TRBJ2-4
TGTGCCAGCAGTCGAGTTAGCGGGAGTTTTGTGGAGGACCTAGCCAAAAACATTCAGTACTTC
CASSRVSGSFVEDLAKNIQYF
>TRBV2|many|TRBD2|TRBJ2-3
TGTGCCAGCAGTGAGCCTAGCGGGTGGGATACGCAGTATTTT
CASSEPSGWDTQYF
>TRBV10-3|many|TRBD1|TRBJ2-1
TGTGCCATCAGCCTTTCGGGGACAGCCCCAATTGAGCAGTTCTTC
CAISLSGTAPIEQFF
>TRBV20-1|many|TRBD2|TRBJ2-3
TGCAGTGCTATAAGACTAGCGGGAGGGCCAGATACGCAGTATTTT
CSAIRLAGGPDTQYF
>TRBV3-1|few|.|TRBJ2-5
TGTGCCAGCAGCCAAGGGCGCAGGGTTCAAGAGACCCAGTACTTC
CASSQGRRVQETQYF
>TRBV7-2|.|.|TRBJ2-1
TGTGCCAGCAGCCCGGGTCCGGGACTGGGCTACAATGAGCAGTTCTTC
CASSPGPGLGYNEQFF
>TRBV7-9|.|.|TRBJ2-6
TGTGCCAGCAGCTTACCCCTGTTTAGCTCTGGGGCCAACGTCCTGACTTTC
CASSLPLFSSGANVLTF
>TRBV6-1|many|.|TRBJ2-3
TGTGCCAGCAGAAGAGGGGCCACAGATACGCAGTATTTT
CASRRGATDTQYF
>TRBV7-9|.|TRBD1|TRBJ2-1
TGTGCCAGCAGCTTAAGGCGGGCAGGGGGCAATGAGCAGTTCTTC
CASSLRRAGGNEQFF
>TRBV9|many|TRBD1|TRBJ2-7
TGTGCCAGCAGCGTAGATCCGGACAGGGTCTACGAGCAGTACTTC
CASSVDPDRVYEQYF
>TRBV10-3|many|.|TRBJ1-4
TGTGCCACCAGACCCGGGGGGGAGGAAAAACTGTTTTTT
CATRPGGEEKLFF
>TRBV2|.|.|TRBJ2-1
TGTGCCAGCAGTGAGTTTCGGGGTTACAATGAGCAGTTCTTC
CASSEFRGYNEQFF
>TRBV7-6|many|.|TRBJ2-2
TGTGCCAGCAGCTTCACGGGCACCGGGGAGCTGTTTTTT
CASSFTGTGELFF
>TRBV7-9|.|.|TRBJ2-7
TGTGCCAGCAGCTTAGGATCCAGCGGGCGCGAGCAGTACTTC
CASSLGSSGREQYF
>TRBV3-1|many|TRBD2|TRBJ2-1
TGTGCCAGTCTGACTAGCGGGAGGAATGAGCAGTTCTTC
CASLTSGRNEQFF
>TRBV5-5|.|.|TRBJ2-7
TGTGCCAGCAGCCTGAGCGGCAGGGTGATCTACGAGCAGTACTTC
CASSLSGRVIYEQYF
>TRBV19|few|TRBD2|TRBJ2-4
TGTGCCAGTAGCCTCGTGGGACTAGGGGGAAACATTCAGTACTTC
CASSLVGLGGNIQYF
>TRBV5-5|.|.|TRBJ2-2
TGTGCCAGCAGCTTGAGAGTGAACACCGGGGAGCTGTTTTTT
CASSLRVNTGELFF
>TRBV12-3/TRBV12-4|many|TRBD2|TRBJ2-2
TGTGCCAGCAGTTTCCCTAGCGGGAACACCGGGGAGCTGTTTTTT
CASSFPSGNTGELFF
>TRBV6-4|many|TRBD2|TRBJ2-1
TGTGCCAGCAGTGCACTACCGGGAGGGCCAAATGAGCAGTTCTTC
CASSALPGGPNEQFF
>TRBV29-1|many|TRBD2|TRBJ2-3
TGCAGCGCCGTAGCGGGGTTCACAGATACGCAGTATTTT
CSAVAGFTDTQYF
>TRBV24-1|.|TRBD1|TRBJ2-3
TGTGCCACCAGTGGGCAAGCAGGGGGCCCCACAGATACGCAGTATTTT
CATSGQAGGPTDTQYF
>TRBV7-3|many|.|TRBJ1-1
TGTGCCAGCAGCGCGGATTGGGGGGGCAGAACTGAAGCTTTCTTT
CASSADWGGRTEAFF
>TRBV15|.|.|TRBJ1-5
TGTGCCACCAGCAGGAGGACCGGGACACTAAATCAGCCCCAGCATTTT
CATSRRTGTLNQPQHF
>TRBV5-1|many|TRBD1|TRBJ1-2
TGCGCCAGCAGCTCGGAAATCGAACAGGGGTTTCATGGCTACACCTTC
CASSSEIEQGFHGYTF
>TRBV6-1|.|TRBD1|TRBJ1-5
TGTGCCAGCAGGGGGGACAGATACAATCAGCCCCAGCATTTT
CASRGDRYNQPQHF
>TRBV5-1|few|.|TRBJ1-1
TGCGCCAGCAGCATCCGGGACCTTGGGGCTGAAGCTTTCTTT
CASSIRDLGAEAFF
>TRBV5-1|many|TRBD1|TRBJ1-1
TGCGCCAGCAGCTCCGGGACAGGCCCGTTCGACACTGAAGCTTTCTTT
CASSSGTGPFDTEAFF
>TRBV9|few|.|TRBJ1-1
TGTGCCAGCAGCGTCCCCGGGGAGGGGGTGACCACTGAAGCTTTCTTT
CASSVPGEGVTTEAFF
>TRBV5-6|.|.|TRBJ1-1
TGTGCCAGCAGCTTGGAATCACAGATGAACACTGAAGCTTTCTTT
CASSLESQMNTEAFF